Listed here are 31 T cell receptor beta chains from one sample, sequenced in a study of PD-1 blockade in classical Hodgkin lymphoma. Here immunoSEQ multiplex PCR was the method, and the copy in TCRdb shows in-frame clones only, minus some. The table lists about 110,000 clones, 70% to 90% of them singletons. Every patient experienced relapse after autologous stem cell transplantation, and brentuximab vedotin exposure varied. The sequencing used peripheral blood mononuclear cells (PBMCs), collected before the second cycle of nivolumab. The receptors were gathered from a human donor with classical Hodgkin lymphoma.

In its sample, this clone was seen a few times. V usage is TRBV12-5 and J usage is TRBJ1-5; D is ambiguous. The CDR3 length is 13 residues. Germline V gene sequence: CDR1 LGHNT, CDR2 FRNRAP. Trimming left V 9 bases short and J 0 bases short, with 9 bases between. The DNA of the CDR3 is TGTGCTAGCGCAGGTTCTAGCAATCAGCCCCAGCATTTT. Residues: CASAGSSNQPQHF.

The CDR3 loop is CATSRDIGGRYGYTF. The CDR3, as DNA: TGTGCCACCAGCAGAGATATTGGGGGCCGGTATGGCTACACCTTC. This sequence joins TRBV15 and TRBJ1-2, with a possible D match to TRBD1 (6 bases). This CDR3 is built from 15 residues. Trimming shortened V by 0 bases and J by 5 bases, and 13 bases separated the two germline ends. Looked up from germline, CDR1 is LNHNV and CDR2 is YYDKDF (reference sequence). The complete variable domain, with remaining parts taken from reference TRBV15 and TRBJ1-2, reads DAMVIQNPRYQVTQFGKPVTLSCSQTLNHNVMYWYQQKSSQAPKLLFHYYDKDFNNEADTPDNFQSRRPNTSFCFLDIRSPGLGDTAMYLCATSRDIGGRYGYTFGSGTRLTVV.

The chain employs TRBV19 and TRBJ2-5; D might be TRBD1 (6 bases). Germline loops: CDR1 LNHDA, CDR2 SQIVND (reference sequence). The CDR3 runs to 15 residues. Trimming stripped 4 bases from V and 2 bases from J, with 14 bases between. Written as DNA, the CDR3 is TGTGCCAGTAGTAGGGCTTCAGGGACACAAGAGACCCAGTACTTC. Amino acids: CASSRASGTQETQYF.

CDR3 region: CANRVHIYNEQFF. In nucleotides, the CDR3 is TGTGCCAACAGGGTACACATCTACAATGAGCAGTTCTTC. This chain links TRBV10-3 with TRBJ2-1, with D perhaps TRBD1 (6 bases). With 10 bases removed from V and 3 bases from J, the gap between germline ends came to 13 bases. Germline V gene data show CDR1 as ENHRY and CDR2 as SYGVKD. The CDR3 runs 13 residues.

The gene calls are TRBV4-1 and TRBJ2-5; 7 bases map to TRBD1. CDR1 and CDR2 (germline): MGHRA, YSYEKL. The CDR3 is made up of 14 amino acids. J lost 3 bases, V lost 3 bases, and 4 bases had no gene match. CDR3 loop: CASSHMQGEETQYF. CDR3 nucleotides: TGCGCCAGCAGCCACATGCAGGGGGAAGAGACCCAGTACTTC.

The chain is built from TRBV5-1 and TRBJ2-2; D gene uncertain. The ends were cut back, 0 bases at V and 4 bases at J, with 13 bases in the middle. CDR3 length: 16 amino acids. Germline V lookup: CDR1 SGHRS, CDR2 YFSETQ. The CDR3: CASSLGQMVGTGELFF. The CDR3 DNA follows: TGCGCCAGCAGCTTGGGTCAGATGGTCGGCACCGGGGAGCTGTTTTTT.

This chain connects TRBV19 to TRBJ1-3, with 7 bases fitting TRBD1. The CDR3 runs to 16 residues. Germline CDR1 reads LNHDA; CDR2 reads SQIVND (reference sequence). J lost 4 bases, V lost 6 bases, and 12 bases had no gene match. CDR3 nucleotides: TGTGCCAGTAGGACCCTCGACAGGGCAGGCGGAAACACCATATATTTT. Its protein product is CASRTLDRAGGNTIYF.

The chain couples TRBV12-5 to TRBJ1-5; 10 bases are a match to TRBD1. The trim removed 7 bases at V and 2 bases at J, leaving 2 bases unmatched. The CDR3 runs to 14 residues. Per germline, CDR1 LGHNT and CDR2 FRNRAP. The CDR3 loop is CASAGTGGNQPQHF. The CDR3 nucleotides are TGTGCTAGTGCCGGGACAGGGGGCAATCAGCCCCAGCATTTT.

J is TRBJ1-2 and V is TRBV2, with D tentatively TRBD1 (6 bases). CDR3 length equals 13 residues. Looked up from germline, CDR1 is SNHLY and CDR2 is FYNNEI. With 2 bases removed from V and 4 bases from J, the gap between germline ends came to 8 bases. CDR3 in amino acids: CASSEMDSYGYTF. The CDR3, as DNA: TGTGCCAGCAGTGAAATGGACAGCTATGGCTACACCTTC.

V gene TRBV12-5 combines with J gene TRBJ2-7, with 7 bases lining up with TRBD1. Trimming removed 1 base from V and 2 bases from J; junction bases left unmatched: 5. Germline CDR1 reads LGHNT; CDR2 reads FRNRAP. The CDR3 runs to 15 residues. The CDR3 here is CASGLDVTGTYEQYF. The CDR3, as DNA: TGTGCTAGTGGTTTGGACGTGACAGGGACCTACGAGCAGTACTTC.

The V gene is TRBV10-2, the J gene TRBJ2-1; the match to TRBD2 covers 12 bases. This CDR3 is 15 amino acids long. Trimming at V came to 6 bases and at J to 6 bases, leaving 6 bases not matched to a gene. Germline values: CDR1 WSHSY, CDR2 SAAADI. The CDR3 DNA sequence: TGCGCCAGCAGCCCGACTAGCGGGAGTATCAATGAGCAGTTCTTC. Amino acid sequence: CASSPTSGSINEQFF.

The CDR3 DNA is TGTGCCAGCTCACCGACTAGCGTAGACAATGAGCAGTTCTTC. Amino acid sequence: CASSPTSVDNEQFF. This sequence joins TRBV18 and TRBJ2-1; TRBD2 aligns across 8 bases. Germline V gene data show CDR1 as KGHSH and CDR2 as LQKENI. The CDR3 spans 14 residues. The junction had 3 bases not matched to a gene; V was cut back by 3 bases and J by 5 bases. The variable domain in full, completed from reference TRBV18 and TRBJ2-1, reads NAGVMQNPRHLVRRRGQEARLRCSPMKGHSHVYWYRQLPEEGLKFMVYLQKENIIDESGMPKERFSAEFPKEGPSILRIQQVVRGDSAAYFCASSPTSVDNEQFFGPGTRLTVL.

CDR3 coding DNA: TGTGCCAGCAGTGCCGGGACAGTGCTTGAGCAGTACTTC. It translates to CASSAGTVLEQYF. The chain combines TRBV6-5 with TRBJ2-7, with TRBD1 identical over 7 bases. The CDR3 is made up of 13 amino acids. V lost 5 bases, J lost 7 bases, and 8 bases stayed unmatched. From germline, CDR1 is MNHEY and CDR2 SVGAGI.

CDR3 region: CASSFGTGGSYNEQFF. The CDR3 DNA is TGTGCCAGCAGCTTTGGGACAGGGGGTTCCTACAATGAGCAGTTCTTC. The V gene is TRBV11-2, the J gene TRBJ2-1, with 11 positions matching TRBD1. The CDR3 loop spans 16 amino acids. Per the germline V gene, CDR1 is SGHAT and CDR2 is FQNNGV. The J segment lost 1 base and the V segment lost 3 bases, leaving 2 bases of the junction unmatched. The whole variable domain, filled in from reference TRBV11-2 and TRBJ2-1, reads EAGVAQSPRYKIIEKRQSVAFWCNPISGHATLYWYQQILGQGPKLLIQFQNNGVVDDSQLPKDRFSAERLKGVDSTLKIQPAKLEDSAVYLCASSFGTGGSYNEQFFGPGTRLTVL.

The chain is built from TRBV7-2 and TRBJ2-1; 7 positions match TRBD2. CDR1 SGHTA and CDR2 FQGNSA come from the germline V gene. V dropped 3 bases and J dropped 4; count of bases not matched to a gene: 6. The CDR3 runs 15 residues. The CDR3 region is CASSFLADMYNEQFF. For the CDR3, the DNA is TGTGCCAGCAGCTTTCTAGCGGACATGTACAATGAGCAGTTCTTC.

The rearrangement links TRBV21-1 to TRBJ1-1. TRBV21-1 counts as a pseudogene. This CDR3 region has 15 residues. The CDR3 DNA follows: TGTGCCAGCAGCAAAGCGTCGGGGGGGAACACTGAAGCTTTCTTT. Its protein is CASSKASGGNTEAFF.

The CDR3 bases are TGTGCCAGCAGTACCACTAGCGGGGGGTCATACAATGAGCAGTTCTTC. This gives the protein CASSTTSGGSYNEQFF. The chain couples TRBV27 to TRBJ2-1, with 12 bases aligning to TRBD2. V was clipped by 5 bases and J by 4 bases; unmatched bases: 6. The CDR3 is made up of 16 amino acids. Germline V lookup: CDR1 MNHEY, CDR2 SMNVEV (reference sequence).

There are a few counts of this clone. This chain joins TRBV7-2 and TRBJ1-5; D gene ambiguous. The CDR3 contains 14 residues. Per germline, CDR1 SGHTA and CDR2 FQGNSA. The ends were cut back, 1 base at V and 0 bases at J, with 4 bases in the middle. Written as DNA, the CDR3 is TGTGCCAGCAGCTTAGGCCATAGCAATCAGCCCCAGCATTTT. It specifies CASSLGHSNQPQHF.

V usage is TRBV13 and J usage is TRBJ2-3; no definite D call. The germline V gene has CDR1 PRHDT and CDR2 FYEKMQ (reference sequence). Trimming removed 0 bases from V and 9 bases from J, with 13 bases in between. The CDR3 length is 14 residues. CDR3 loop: CASSLGLRGRTQYF. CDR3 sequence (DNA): TGTGCCAGCAGCTTAGGCCTAAGAGGCAGAACGCAGTATTTT.

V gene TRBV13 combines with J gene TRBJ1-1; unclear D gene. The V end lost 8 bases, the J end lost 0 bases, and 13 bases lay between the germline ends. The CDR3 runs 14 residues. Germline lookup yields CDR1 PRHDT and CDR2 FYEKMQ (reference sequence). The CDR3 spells CASQTNGLNTEAFF. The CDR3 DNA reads TGTGCCAGCCAGACCAACGGCCTGAACACTGAAGCTTTCTTT.

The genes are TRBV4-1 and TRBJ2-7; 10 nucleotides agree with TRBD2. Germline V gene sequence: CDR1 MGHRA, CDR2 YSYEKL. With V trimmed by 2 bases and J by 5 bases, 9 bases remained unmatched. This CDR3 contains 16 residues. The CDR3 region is CASSQSGRAVRNEQYF. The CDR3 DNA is TGCGCCAGCAGCCAAAGCGGGAGGGCCGTGAGAAACGAGCAGTACTTC.

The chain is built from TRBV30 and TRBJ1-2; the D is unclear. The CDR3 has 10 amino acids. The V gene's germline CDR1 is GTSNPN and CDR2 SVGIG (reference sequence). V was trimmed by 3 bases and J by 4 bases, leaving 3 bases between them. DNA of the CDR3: TGTGCCTGGAGGGGCTATGGCTACACCTTC. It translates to CAWRGYGYTF. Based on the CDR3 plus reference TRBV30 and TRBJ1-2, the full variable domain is SQTIHQWPATLVQPVGSPLSLECTVEGTSNPNLYWYRQAAGRGLQLLFYSVGIGQISSEVPQNLSASRPQDRQFILSSKKLLLSDSGFYLCAWRGYGYTFGSGTRLTVV.

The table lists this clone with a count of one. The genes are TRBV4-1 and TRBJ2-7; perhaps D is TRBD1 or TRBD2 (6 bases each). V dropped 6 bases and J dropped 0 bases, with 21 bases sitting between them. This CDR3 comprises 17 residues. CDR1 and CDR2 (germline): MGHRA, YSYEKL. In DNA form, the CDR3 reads TGCGCCAGCAGGCCGGGGGCGGGTAAGACTAACTCCTACGAGCAGTACTTC. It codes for CASRPGAGKTNSYEQYF.

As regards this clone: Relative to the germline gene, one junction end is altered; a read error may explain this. CDR3 nucleotides: TGTGGGACTAGCGGGAGAAATGTAGAGACCCAGTACTTC. Protein: CGTSGRNVETQYF. The chain links TRBV29-1 to TRBJ2-5; TRBD2 matches at 14 bases. This CDR3 region has 13 residues. The V gene's germline CDR1 is SQVTM and CDR2 ANQGSEA.

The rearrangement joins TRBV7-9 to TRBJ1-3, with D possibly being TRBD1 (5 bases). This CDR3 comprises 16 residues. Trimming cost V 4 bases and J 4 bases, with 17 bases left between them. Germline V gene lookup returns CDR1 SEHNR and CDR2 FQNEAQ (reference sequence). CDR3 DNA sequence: TGTGCCAGCAGCTCCTCCCTTCAGGGTTCCGGAAACACCATATATTTT. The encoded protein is CASSSSLQGSGNTIYF.

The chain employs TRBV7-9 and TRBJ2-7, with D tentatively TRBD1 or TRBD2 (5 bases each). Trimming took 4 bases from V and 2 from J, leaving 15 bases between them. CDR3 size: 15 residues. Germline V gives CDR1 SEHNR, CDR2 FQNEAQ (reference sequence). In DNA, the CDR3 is TGTGCCAGCAGCTCCCCGGGGACCTTGCCCTACGAGCAGTACTTC. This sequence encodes CASSSPGTLPYEQYF.

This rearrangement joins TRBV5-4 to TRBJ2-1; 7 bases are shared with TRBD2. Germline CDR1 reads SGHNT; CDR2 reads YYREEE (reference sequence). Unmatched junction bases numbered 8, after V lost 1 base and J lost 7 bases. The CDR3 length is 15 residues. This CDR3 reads CASSLLGEGFNEQFF. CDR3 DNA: TGTGCCAGCAGCTTGTTAGGGGAGGGGTTTAATGAGCAGTTCTTC.

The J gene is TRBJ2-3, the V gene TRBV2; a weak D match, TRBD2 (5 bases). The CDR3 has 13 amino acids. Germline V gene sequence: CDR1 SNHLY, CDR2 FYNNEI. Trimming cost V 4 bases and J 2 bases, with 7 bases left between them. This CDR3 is CASSAGITDTQYF. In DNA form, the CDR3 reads TGTGCCAGCAGTGCCGGGATCACAGATACGCAGTATTTT.

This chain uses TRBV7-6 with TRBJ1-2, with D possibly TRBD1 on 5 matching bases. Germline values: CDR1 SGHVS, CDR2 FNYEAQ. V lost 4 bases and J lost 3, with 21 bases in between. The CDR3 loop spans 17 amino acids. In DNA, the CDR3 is TGTGCCAGCAGCTCCGGGGCGGCCTCCTCAGAAGACTATGGCTACACCTTC. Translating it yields CASSSGAASSEDYGYTF.

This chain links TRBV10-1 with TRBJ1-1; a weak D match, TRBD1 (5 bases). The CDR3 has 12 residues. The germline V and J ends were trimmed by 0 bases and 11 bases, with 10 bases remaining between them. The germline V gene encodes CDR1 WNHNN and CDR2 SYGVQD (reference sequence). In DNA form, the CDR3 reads TGCGCCAGCAGTGAGTCAGGGGAGGTTGCTTTCTTT. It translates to CASSESGEVAFF.

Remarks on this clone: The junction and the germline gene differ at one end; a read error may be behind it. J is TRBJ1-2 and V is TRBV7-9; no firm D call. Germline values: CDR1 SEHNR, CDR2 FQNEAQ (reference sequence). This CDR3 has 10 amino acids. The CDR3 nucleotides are TGTGCCAGCAGCTTAGGAAGTACCTTCTTC. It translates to CASSLGSTFF. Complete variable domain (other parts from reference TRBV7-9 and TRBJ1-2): DTGVSQNPRHKITKRGQNVTFRCDPISEHNRLYWYRQTLGQGPEFLTYFQNEAQLEKSRLLSDRFSAERPKGSFSTLEIQRTEQGDSAMYLCASSLGSTFFGSGTRLTVV.